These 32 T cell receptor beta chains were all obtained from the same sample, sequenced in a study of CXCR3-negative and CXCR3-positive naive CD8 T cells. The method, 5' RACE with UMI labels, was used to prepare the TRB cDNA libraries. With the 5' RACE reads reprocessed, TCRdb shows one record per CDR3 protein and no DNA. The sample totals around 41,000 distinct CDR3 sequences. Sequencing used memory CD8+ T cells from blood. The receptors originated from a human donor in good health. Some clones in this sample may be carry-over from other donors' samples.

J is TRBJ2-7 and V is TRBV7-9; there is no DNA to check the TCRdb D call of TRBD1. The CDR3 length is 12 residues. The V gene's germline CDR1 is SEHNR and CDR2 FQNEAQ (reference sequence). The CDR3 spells CASSLVGVEQYF.

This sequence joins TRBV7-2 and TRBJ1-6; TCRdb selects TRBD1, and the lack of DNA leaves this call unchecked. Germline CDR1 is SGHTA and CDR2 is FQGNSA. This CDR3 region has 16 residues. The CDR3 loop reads CASSLRDRLYNSPLHF.

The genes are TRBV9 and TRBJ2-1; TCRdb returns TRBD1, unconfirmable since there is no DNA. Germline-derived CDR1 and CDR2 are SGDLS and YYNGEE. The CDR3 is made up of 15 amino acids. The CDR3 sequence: CASSPLGGTNNEQFF. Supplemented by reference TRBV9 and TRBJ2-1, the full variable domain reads DSGVTQTPKHLITATGQRVTLRCSPRSGDLSVYWYQQSLDQGLQFLIQYYNGEERAKGNILERFSAQQFPDLHSELNLSSLELGDSALYFCASSPLGGTNNEQFFGPGTRLTVL.

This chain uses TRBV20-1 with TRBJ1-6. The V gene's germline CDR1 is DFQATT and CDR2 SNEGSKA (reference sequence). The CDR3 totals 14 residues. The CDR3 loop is CSASNGQENSPLHF.

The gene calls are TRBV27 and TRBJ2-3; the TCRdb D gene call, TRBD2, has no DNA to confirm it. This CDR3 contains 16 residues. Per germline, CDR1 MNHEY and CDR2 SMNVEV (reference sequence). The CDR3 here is CASSSSGGGLTDTQYF.

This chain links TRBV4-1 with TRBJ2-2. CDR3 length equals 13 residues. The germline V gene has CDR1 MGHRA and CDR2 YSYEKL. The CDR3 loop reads CASSQPNTGELFF.

CDR3: CASSAGEGNIQYF. This chain connects TRBV9 to TRBJ2-4; TCRdb's D call of TRBD2 is untestable without DNA. CDR3 length: 13 amino acids. Germline CDR1 and CDR2: SGDLS and YYNGEE.

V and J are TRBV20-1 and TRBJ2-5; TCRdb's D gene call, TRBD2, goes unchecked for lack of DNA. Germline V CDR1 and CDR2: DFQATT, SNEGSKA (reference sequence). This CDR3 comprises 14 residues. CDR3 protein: CSARDLGEGETQYF.

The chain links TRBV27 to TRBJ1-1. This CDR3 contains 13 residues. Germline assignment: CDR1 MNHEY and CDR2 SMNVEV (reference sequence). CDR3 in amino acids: CASSLYSGTEAFF.

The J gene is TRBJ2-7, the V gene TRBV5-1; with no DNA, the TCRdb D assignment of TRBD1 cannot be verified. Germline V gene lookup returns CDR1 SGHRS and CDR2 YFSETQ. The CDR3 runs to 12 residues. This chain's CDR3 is CASSQGFWEQYF.

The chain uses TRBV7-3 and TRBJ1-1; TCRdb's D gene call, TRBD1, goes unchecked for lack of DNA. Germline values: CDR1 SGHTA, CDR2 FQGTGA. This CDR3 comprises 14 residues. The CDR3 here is CASSLIGTGDEAFF.

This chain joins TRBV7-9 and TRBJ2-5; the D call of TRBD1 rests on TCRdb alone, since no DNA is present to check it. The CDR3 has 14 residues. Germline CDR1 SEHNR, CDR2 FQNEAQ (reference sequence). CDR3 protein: CASSLTYREETQYF.

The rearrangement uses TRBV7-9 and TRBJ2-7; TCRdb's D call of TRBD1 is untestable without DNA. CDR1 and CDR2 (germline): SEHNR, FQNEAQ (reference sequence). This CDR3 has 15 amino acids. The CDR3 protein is CASSPGTMSNYEQYF.

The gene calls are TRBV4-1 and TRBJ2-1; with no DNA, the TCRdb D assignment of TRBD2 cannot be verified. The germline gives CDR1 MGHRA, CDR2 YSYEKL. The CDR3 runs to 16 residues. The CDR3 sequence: CASSQLAGGDYNEQFF.

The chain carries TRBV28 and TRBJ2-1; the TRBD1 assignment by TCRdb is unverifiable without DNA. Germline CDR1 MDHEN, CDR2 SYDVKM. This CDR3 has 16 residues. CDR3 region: CASSSSGGSSYNEQFF.

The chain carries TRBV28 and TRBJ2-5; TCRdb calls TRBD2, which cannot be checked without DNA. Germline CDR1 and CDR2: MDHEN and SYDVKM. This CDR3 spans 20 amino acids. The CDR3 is CASSQGQGDPSGGPLGTQYF.

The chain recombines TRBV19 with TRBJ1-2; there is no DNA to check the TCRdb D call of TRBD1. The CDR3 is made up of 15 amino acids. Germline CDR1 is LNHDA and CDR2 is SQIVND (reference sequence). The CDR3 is CAVSGWTELNYGYTF.

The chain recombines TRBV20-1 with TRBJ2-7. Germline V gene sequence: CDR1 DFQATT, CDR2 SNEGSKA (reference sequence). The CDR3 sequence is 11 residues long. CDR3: CSARDEWEQYF.

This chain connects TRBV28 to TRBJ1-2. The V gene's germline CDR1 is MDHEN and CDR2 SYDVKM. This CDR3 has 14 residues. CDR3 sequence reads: CASSFEGHDYGYTF.

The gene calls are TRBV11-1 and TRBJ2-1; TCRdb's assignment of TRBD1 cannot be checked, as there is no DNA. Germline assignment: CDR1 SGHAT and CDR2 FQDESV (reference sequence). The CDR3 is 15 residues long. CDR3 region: CASRTGTRVGNEQFF.

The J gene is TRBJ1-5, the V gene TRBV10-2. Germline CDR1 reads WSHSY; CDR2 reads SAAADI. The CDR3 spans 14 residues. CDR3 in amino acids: CASSLLDENQPQHF.

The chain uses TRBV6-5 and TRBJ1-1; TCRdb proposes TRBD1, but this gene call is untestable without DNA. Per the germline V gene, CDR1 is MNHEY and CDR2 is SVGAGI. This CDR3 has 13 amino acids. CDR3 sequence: CASSYGGGLEAFF.

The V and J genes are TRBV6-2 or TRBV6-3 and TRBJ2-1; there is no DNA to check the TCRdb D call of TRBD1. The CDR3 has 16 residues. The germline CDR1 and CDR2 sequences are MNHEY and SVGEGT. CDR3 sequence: CASILPGGQGSGEQFF.

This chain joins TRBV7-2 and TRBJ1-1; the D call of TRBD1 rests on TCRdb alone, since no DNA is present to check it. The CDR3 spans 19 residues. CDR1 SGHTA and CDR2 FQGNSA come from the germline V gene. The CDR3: CASSLRGADLWGLVSEAFF.

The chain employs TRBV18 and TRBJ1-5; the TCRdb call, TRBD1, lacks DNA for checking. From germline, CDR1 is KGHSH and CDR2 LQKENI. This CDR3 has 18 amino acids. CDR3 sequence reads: CASSPLDRDVAGNQPQHF.

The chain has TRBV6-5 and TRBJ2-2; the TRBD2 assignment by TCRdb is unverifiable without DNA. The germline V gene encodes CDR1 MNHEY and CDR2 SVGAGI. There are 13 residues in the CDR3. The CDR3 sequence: CASSPVRNGELFF.

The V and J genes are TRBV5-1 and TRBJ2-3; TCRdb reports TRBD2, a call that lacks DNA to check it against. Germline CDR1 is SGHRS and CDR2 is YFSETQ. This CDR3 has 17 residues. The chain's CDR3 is CASSFLAGETSTDTQYF.

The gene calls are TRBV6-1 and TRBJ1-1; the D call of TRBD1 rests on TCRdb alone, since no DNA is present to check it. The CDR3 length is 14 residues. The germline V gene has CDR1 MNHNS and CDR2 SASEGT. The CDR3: CASRLTPGNTEAFF.

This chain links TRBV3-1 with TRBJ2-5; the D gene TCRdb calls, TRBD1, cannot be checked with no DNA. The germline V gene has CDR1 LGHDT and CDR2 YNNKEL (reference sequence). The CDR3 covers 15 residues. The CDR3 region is CASTPPRDNQETQYF.

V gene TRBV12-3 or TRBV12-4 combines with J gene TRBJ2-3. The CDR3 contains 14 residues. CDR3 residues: CASSFATSTDTQYF.

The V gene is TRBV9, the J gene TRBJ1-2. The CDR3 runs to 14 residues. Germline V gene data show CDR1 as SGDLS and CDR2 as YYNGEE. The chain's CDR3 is CASSPDLGDYGYTF.

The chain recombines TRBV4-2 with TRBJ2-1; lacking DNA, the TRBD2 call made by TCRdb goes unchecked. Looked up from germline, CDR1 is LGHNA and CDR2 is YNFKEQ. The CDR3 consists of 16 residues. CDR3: CASSPRGAGGQDEQFF.